This TCR beta chain was recovered during a study of shared clonotypes between healthy human individuals. V was pared by 1 base and J by 4 bases, with 5 bases between. The CDR3 consists of 13 residues. Germline CDR1 and CDR2: MDHEN and SYDVKM. The donors were all Caucasian adults (living in Nashville, Tennessee). A CD45RA-negative memory subset and a CD45RA+ naive subset were separated from the CD4+ cells. This clone was found a few times. Antigen specificity is unknown. The identical CDR3 is also encoded by other nucleotide sequences in the sample. Some clones are missing from TCRdb's copy, which holds only in-frame ones; the method was immunoSEQ multiplex PCR. The table lists more than 1.2 million clones, 97% to 99% of them singletons. Overall study results and limits: Rarefaction analysis demonstrated incomplete sorted-subset sequencing notwithstanding large depth.

The sequenced sample consisted of naive CD4+ T cells sorted from blood. The subset here: CD45RA+ positively selected. The source of this sequence is a man aged 25-40 years in good health. The V gene is TRBV28, the J gene TRBJ1-5; D gene unclear. CDR3: CASSLLGNQPQHF. In DNA form, the CDR3 reads TGTGCCAGCAGTTTATTGGGGAATCAGCCCCAGCATTTT.